The present entry profiles one T cell receptor beta chain with its context. Its matching antigen is unknown. This record belongs to a study of cytomegalovirus exposure and HLA in healthy donors. Study as a whole: Of all 400 or so donors who were genotyped, about 84% belonged to the Caucasian-associated ancestry cluster. Findings and caveats of the study: As a later analysis revealed, most CMV-associated TCR beta chains appeared HLA-restricted. For most TCR beta V segments, an earlier analysis put the productive rate at about 90% or about 30% of the time.

PCR was performed using 60 Vbeta and 13 Jbeta primers. TCRdb's table, derived via immunoSEQ multiplex PCR, lists solely in-frame clones and lacks some. The data contain about 110,000 clones, about two thirds of them singletons. The V and J ends lost 4 bases and 2 bases respectively, with 20 bases between them. CDR3 length: 17 residues. From germline, CDR1 is SGHRS and CDR2 YFSETQ. This chain links TRBV5-1 with TRBJ2-3; a possible D gene is TRBD1 (6 bases). The source material was PBMCs. This clonotype was sampled from a boy between 5 and 17 years old in good health and CMV-seronegative. DNA of the CDR3: TGCGCCAGCAGCCCGAAGTCCCCGGGGACAATCACAGATACGCAGTATTTT. This sequence encodes CASSPKSPGTITDTQYF.